This T cell receptor beta chain was profiled in a study of T-cell memory formation after mild COVID-19. Study-level findings and limits: The study found contracting CD4+ clones mainly in CM and EM and contracting CD8+ clones in EMRA.

The CDR3 spans 12 residues. With 3 bases removed from V and 8 bases from J, the gap between germline ends came to 11 bases. Germline CDR1 reads SGDLS; CDR2 reads YYNGEE. As for this clonotype: No antigen is known for it.

TCRdb processed the 5' RACE reads anew with MiXCR; each CDR3 protein has one entry. The sample has hundreds of thousands of distinct CDR3 sequences; 20% to 25% are singletons. The chain couples TRBV9 to TRBJ1-1; D perhaps matches TRBD1 (6 bases). This clonotype originated in an adult woman who had mild COVID-19 (a few samples of this study predate the infection). Cell type and time point are not known. The source material was PBMCs or a T cell subset sorted from them (not recorded which). The CDR3 DNA follows: TGTGCCAGCAGCGCCAGACAGGAAGAAGCTTTCTTT. Translated, it gives CASSARQEEAFF.